This T cell receptor beta chain was identified during a study of T cell changes during pregnancy in multiple sclerosis. The V segment lost 4 bases and the J segment 10 bases; nucleotides outside the gene matches: 21. The CDR3 is 18 amino acids. Germline V gene data show CDR1 as SGHDT and CDR2 as YYEEEE. Clones were read by immunoSEQ multiplex PCR, and TCRdb kept only the in-frame ones, dropping some. The sample has about 99,000 clones; about 94% are singletons. The rearrangement links TRBV5-6 to TRBJ2-3; TRBD2 agrees at 10 bases. The clonotype comes from a female donor with multiple sclerosis, enrolled in a pregnancy study. Sequenced here: peripheral blood, sampled after pregnancy. CDR3 in DNA: TGTGCCAGCAGCGCCACTCGGGGAACTAGCGGGAAGTCCTCCCCGCAGTATTTT. It yields the protein CASSATRGTSGKSSPQYF.